The 8 T cell receptor beta chains in this list originate from one sample, sequenced in a study of long-term antiretroviral therapy in people with HIV. Assay version v3.0 of immunoSEQ was used, and it was run at survey level. Using immunoSEQ multiplex PCR, the repertoire was profiled, and TCRdb retains in-frame clones only, with some absent. Of approximately 25,000 clones in the sample, more than 75% were seen once. The sample in question was unsorted PBMCs, obtained 4.7 to 5 years after starting antiretroviral therapy. These receptors originate from a middle-aged man with HIV.

This rearrangement joins TRBV29-1 to TRBJ2-5; the D gene is possibly TRBD1 (5 bases). Germline CDR1 is SQVTM and CDR2 is ANQGSEA. Trimming pared 3 bases from V and 1 base from J, leaving 9 bases between. This CDR3 region has 13 residues. CDR3 region: CSVEVDIQETQYF. CDR3 DNA: TGCAGCGTTGAGGTGGACATCCAAGAGACCCAGTACTTC.

CDR3 nucleotide sequence: TGTGCCAGCAGCCCCAAGTTGGGGGGGGCTAACTATGGCTACACCTTC. Its translation is CASSPKLGGANYGYTF. The chain couples TRBV7-8 to TRBJ1-2, with a weak D call TRBD1 (5 bases). V was shortened by 5 bases and J by 0 bases, with 16 bases between the two germline ends. CDR3 length: 16 residues. Germline V gives CDR1 SGHVS, CDR2 FQNEAQ.

The table lists this clone with a count of one. This sequence joins TRBV5-1 and TRBJ2-5; 16 bases match TRBD2. V dropped 0 bases and J dropped 0; count of bases not matched to a gene: 5. Germline CDR1 and CDR2: SGHRS and YFSETQ. This CDR3 contains 19 residues. CDR3 residues: CASSLAGTSGRGYQETQYF. The CDR3 DNA reads TGCGCCAGCAGCTTGGCTGGGACTAGCGGGAGGGGGTACCAAGAGACCCAGTACTTC. The whole variable domain, remainder taken from reference TRBV5-1 and TRBJ2-5, is KAGVTQTPRYLIKTRGQQVTLSCSPISGHRSVSWYQQTPGQGLQFLFEYFSETQRNKGNFPGRFSGRQFSNSRSEMNVSTLELGDSALYLCASSLAGTSGRGYQETQYFGPGTRLLVL.

This clone was observed once. This sequence joins TRBV2 and TRBJ2-7; 9 bases fit TRBD2. The germline gives CDR1 SNHLY, CDR2 FYNNEI. The V segment lost 8 bases and the J segment 7 bases; nucleotides outside the gene matches: 15. CDR3 length: 15 residues. CDR3 sequence (DNA): TGTGCCAGCCTCCCCGTGGGGCTAGCGGGAAAAGAGCAGTACTTC. This gives the protein CASLPVGLAGKEQYF.

The rearrangement uses TRBV6-5 and TRBJ1-5, with 7 nucleotides matching TRBD1. V shed 5 bases and J 1 base; nucleotides not matched to a gene: 5. CDR3 length: 15 amino acids. The germline CDR1 and CDR2 sequences are MNHEY and SVGAGI. The chain's CDR3 is CASSPLQGSNQPQHF. The CDR3 DNA reads TGTGCCAGCAGTCCTCTACAGGGGAGCAATCAGCCCCAGCATTTT.

This chain connects TRBV5-5 to TRBJ2-2, with 9 nucleotides matching TRBD2. V dropped 5 bases and J dropped 2; count of bases not matched to a gene: 16. The CDR3 spans 19 residues. Germline loops: CDR1 SGHKS, CDR2 YYEKEE (reference sequence). The CDR3 nucleotides read TGTGCCAGCAGTCGCCTACTAGCGGGCGGGACCGCCAACACCGGGGAGCTGTTTTTT. Its protein is CASSRLLAGGTANTGELFF.

This clone has only one observation. The chain recombines TRBV11-2 with TRBJ1-6, with 9 bases lining up with TRBD1. The germline gives CDR1 SGHAT, CDR2 FQNNGV. The CDR3 covers 14 residues. V gave up 8 bases and J gave up 9 bases; unmatched junction bases: 8. For the CDR3, the DNA is TGTGCCAGCGGACTCGGGACAGGGCTTTCACCCCTCCACTTT. This gives the protein CASGLGTGLSPLHF.

The rearrangement joins TRBV27 to TRBJ2-3, with a weak D call TRBD1 (6 bases). V dropped 5 bases and J dropped 2 bases, with 11 bases sitting between them. Germline-derived CDR1 and CDR2 are MNHEY and SMNVEV (reference sequence). The CDR3 runs 14 residues. The CDR3 is CASSEGGVTDTQYF. The CDR3 DNA follows: TGTGCCAGCAGTGAAGGGGGTGTCACAGATACGCAGTATTTT.